This TCR beta chain emerged from a study of blood T cell repertoires in COVID-19. About the study: PBMCs, B-cell-depleted T cells, or T cells provided the cDNA or gDNA that made up the material.

CDR1 is MNHEY, CDR2 SVGEGT, per germline. CDR3 length: 17 amino acids. V dropped 5 bases and J dropped 1; count of bases not matched to a gene: 13. In the authors' workflow: Quantification of nucleated cells was approximated via reference gene primer amplification. Generated by immunoSEQ multiplex PCR, the TCRdb table keeps only in-frame clones and is missing some. Clone size and V and J calls were adopted from that table, with D and trimming inferred from the DNA. Found here are under 250,000 clones, 80% to 95% of them singletons; the top ten hold approximately 0.8%. Sequencing was carried out using peripheral blood. The V gene is TRBV6-2 or TRBV6-3, the J gene TRBJ2-7, with TRBD2 matching 8 bases. This sequence was found in a man aged 25 to 45 with COVID-19, enrolled during active disease. The CDR3 DNA reads as TGTGCCAGCAGTAGGGGTGCGGCAGCGGGGGTTTCCTACGAGCAGTACTTC. Translated: CASSRGAAAGVSYEQYF.